This TCR beta chain emerged from a study of shared clonotypes between healthy human individuals. Replicate PCRs run on unsorted PBMC used around 330 ng DNA, which was approximately 30,000 T cell genomes. Unsorted PBMC DNA was run through sequencing on ten immunoSEQ deep assay plates. In the original workflow: Sequence data from immunoSEQ were junction-only and lacked quality scores; consequently, filtering differed. The repertoire was sequenced with immunoSEQ multiplex PCR; TCRdb's copy has only in-frame clones and lacks some. V and J calls and clone size are those listed in that table; D and trimming were worked out from the DNA. The sample shows about 490,000 clones, 81% of them seen only once. The CDR3 loop spans 15 amino acids. V shed 8 bases, J shed 6 bases, and the junction held 13 bases outside the gene matches. The V gene's germline CDR1 is MNHNS and CDR2 SASEGT. Each donor was a Caucasian adult residing in Nashville, Tennessee.

A few counts support this clone. The specimen was PBMCs. The source is a woman aged 40 to 55 in good health. Some clones in this sample may be carry-over from other donors' samples. V is TRBV6-1 and J is TRBJ2-1; 7 nucleotides line up with TRBD1. The CDR3 DNA is TGTGCCAGCGTTCGAAGGGGGCAGGGCGGCAATGAGCAGTTCTTC. Amino acids: CASVRRGQGGNEQFF.